Listed below are T cell receptor beta chains from one sample, sequenced in a study of response to subunit inactivated influenza vaccine. One entry per CDR3 protein results from TCRdb running MiXCR on the RT-PCR reads. The table lists over 750,000 distinct CDR3 sequences, approximately 22% of them singletons, with roughly 10% in the top ten. Sequences were derived from PBMCs from blood, sampled 4 to 6 days after vaccination. These receptor sequences come from a man in his fifties who received an inactivated influenza vaccine. Both conserved end residues are part of each CDR3. Fields, in order: D gene, J gene, clone size, V gene, CDR3 protein, CDR3 DNA. A D gene is named only where the DNA matches it firmly. A row's size may be missing; if present it is once, few, many or a size class.

>NA|TRBJ2-2|few|TRBV6-1
CASSEVLRNTGELFF
TGTGCCAGCAGTGAAGTGCTAAGGAACACCGGGGAGCTGTTTTTT
>NA|TRBJ2-1|many|TRBV7-2
CASSLGRNPLYNEQFF
TGTGCCAGCAGCTTAGGTCGGAACCCCTTATACAATGAGCAGTTCTTC
>TRBD1|TRBJ2-7|many|TRBV29-1
CSNPGQEPYEQYF
TGCAGCAACCCGGGACAGGAGCCCTACGAGCAGTACTTC
>NA|TRBJ1-6|NA|TRBV7-2
CASSLQGLPRSPLHF
TGTGCCAGCAGCTTACAGGGGCTTCCTCGTTCACCCCTCCACTTT
>TRBD1|TRBJ2-7|few|TRBV6-2/TRBV6-3
CASSYPGTGGYEQYF
TGTGCCAGCAGTTACCCCGGGACAGGGGGGTACGAGCAGTACTTC
>NA|TRBJ2-3|few|TRBV4-1
CASSQGLVFTDTQYF
TGCGCCAGCAGCCAAGGACTCGTGTTTACAGATACGCAGTATTTT
>NA|TRBJ2-7|few|TRBV7-9
CASSLEQGEQYF
TGTGCCAGCAGCTTAGAACAGGGCGAGCAGTACTTC
>TRBD1|TRBJ1-1|many|TRBV7-9
CATRGQGFEAFF
TGTGCCACAAGGGGACAGGGTTTTGAAGCTTTCTTT
>TRBD1|TRBJ1-5|many|TRBV20-1
CSAQGQGASLAGNQPQHF
TGCAGTGCTCAAGGACAGGGGGCATCCCTAGCGGGCAATCAGCCCCAGCATTTT
>NA|TRBJ2-1|NA|TRBV2
CASSERRLPNEQFF
TGTGCCAGCAGTGAAAGGCGGCTACCCAATGAGCAGTTCTTC
>TRBD1|TRBJ1-6|NA|TRBV12-3/TRBV12-4
CASSPTGGRSPLHF
TGTGCCAGCAGTCCCACAGGGGGTAGATCACCCCTCCACTTT
>TRBD2|TRBJ2-5|NA|TRBV7-2
CASSLGGGPLETQYF
TGTGCCAGCAGCTTGGGCGGGGGACCTCTGGAGACCCAGTACTTC
>NA|TRBJ1-4|few|TRBV7-2
CASSPGPLNEKLFF
TGTGCCAGCAGCCCCGGACCTCTTAATGAAAAACTGTTTTTT
>NA|TRBJ2-7|many|TRBV5-1
CASSGGGSTRLYEQYF
TGCGCCAGCAGCGGAGGGGGGTCGACGCGCCTTTACGAGCAGTACTTC
>NA|TRBJ2-2|few|TRBV29-1
CSVDGVNGELFF
TGCAGCGTTGATGGGGTGAACGGGGAGCTGTTTTTT
>NA|TRBJ2-7|few|TRBV7-9
CASSSTGRNTYEQYF
TGTGCCAGCAGCTCAACAGGTCGCAATACCTACGAGCAGTACTTC
>NA|TRBJ2-5|NA|TRBV20-1
CSAPSVHHQETQYF
TGCAGTGCTCCATCCGTGCATCACCAAGAGACCCAGTACTTC
>NA|TRBJ1-2|few|TRBV20-1
CSAPRGILYGYTF
TGCAGTGCCCCGAGGGGGATCCTCTATGGCTACACCTTC
>NA|TRBJ2-1|few|TRBV28
CASSLGMGQFF
TGTGCCAGCAGTTTAGGGATGGGGCAGTTCTTC
>TRBD2|TRBJ2-7|NA|TRBV5-1
CASSLALLAGAPVEQYF
TGCGCCAGCAGCTTGGCCCTACTAGCGGGAGCACCCGTCGAGCAGTACTTC
>NA|TRBJ1-5|NA|TRBV15
CATSNRETNQPQHF
TGTGCCACCAGCAACCGGGAAACCAATCAGCCCCAGCATTTT
>TRBD1|TRBJ2-1|few|TRBV6-5
CASSYAADRAEQFF
TGTGCCAGCAGTTACGCGGCAGACAGGGCTGAGCAGTTCTTC
>TRBD2|TRBJ2-2|few|TRBV7-9
CASSLVPRGTGELFF
TGTGCCAGCAGCTTAGTTCCGCGGGGGACCGGGGAGCTGTTTTTT
>NA|TRBJ2-1|NA|TRBV7-2
CASSLPPAPYNEQFF
TGTGCCAGCAGCTTACCTCCGGCCCCGTACAATGAGCAGTTCTTC
>NA|TRBJ2-3|NA|TRBV9
CASSVQGNTDTQYF
TGTGCCAGCAGCGTTCAGGGCAACACAGATACGCAGTATTTT
>NA|TRBJ2-1|NA|TRBV20-1
CSAQGGANEQFF
TGCAGTGCTCAGGGGGGGGCCAATGAGCAGTTCTTC
>TRBD2|TRBJ2-5|NA|TRBV28
CASSPLPSGGNQETQYF
TGTGCCAGCAGTCCCCTCCCCAGCGGGGGGAACCAAGAGACCCAGTACTTC
>TRBD2|TRBJ2-1|NA|TRBV20-1
CSATSGRADNEQFF
TGCAGTGCTACTAGCGGGAGGGCCGACAATGAGCAGTTCTTC
>TRBD2|TRBJ2-1|NA|TRBV6-2/TRBV6-3
CASSYSVAGLYNEQFF
TGTGCCAGCAGTTACTCAGTAGCGGGTCTGTACAATGAGCAGTTCTTC
>TRBD1|TRBJ1-1|NA|TRBV6-5
CASSSVPGQPSAFF
TGTGCCAGCAGTTCCGTCCCGGGACAGCCGTCGGCTTTCTTT
>NA|TRBJ2-2|few|TRBV5-1
CASRTALQAAGELFF
TGCGCCAGCAGAACTGCCCTACAGGCCGCCGGGGAGCTGTTTTTT
>TRBD2|TRBJ2-7|NA|TRBV6-2/TRBV6-3
CASSQSGGPSYEQYF
TGTGCCAGCAGCCAAAGCGGGGGGCCATCTTACGAGCAGTACTTC
>TRBD1|TRBJ2-1|NA|TRBV5-5
CASSSGLRDRYYNEQFF
TGTGCCAGCAGCTCGGGCCTCCGGGACAGATACTACAATGAGCAGTTCTTC
>TRBD2|TRBJ2-3|NA|TRBV6-5
CASSYSPAGTSEGNTQYF
TGTGCCAGCAGTTACTCCCCCGCCGGGACTAGCGAGGGGAATACGCAGTATTTT
>TRBD2|TRBJ2-7|NA|TRBV5-1
CASSLDGLAGNEQYF
TGCGCCAGCAGCTTGGATGGACTAGCGGGTAACGAGCAGTACTTC
>NA|TRBJ1-2|few|TRBV6-1
CASGPQDRLMLYTF
TGTGCCAGCGGACCCCAGGACAGATTAATGTTGTACACCTTC
>NA|TRBJ2-1|NA|TRBV9
CASSPRVAEYNEQFF
TGTGCCAGCAGCCCGCGGGTAGCGGAATACAATGAGCAGTTCTTC
>TRBD1|TRBJ2-1|many|TRBV7-2
CASSLVSGQYNEQFF
TGTGCCAGCAGCTTAGTATCGGGACAGTACAATGAGCAGTTCTTC
>NA|TRBJ1-2|few|TRBV20-1
CSATDGQNYGYTF
TGCAGTGCTACGGACGGACAGAACTATGGCTACACCTTC
>NA|TRBJ2-3|NA|TRBV12-3/TRBV12-4
CASSFPQGGETSTDTQYF
TGTGCCAGCAGTTTTCCTCAGGGCGGAGAAACGAGCACAGATACGCAGTATTTT
>TRBD2|TRBJ2-5|NA|TRBV10-2
CASSKAGGQRETQYF
TGCGCCAGCAGTAAAGCGGGGGGTCAACGGGAGACCCAGTACTTC
>NA|TRBJ2-1|many|TRBV5-1
CASGPYNEQFF
TGCGCCAGCGGCCCCTACAATGAGCAGTTCTTC